This TCR beta chain stems from a study of T cell repertoires in cytomegalovirus infection. In the case of this clonotype: What it binds is not known.

MiXCR was run by TCRdb on the reads, yielding one entry per CDR3 protein. This sample carries hundreds of thousands of distinct CDR3 sequences, approximately 33% of them seen once, and the ten largest clones take 15% to 20%. The CDR3 consists of 14 residues. Germline CDR1 reads LNHDA; CDR2 reads SQIVND (reference sequence). The V gene lost 6 bases and the J gene lost 0 bases, with 11 bases spanning the gap. The J gene is TRBJ1-2, the V gene TRBV19, with D unresolved. The source of this sequence is a human donor in good health (CMV status not recorded). Some clones in this sample may be carry-over from other donors' samples. Material: cultured PBMCs, obtained from culture after CMV antigen stimulation. CDR3 sequence reads: CASSRSSANYGYTF. CDR3 DNA sequence: TGTGCCAGTAGCAGAAGTTCAGCTAACTATGGCTACACCTTC.